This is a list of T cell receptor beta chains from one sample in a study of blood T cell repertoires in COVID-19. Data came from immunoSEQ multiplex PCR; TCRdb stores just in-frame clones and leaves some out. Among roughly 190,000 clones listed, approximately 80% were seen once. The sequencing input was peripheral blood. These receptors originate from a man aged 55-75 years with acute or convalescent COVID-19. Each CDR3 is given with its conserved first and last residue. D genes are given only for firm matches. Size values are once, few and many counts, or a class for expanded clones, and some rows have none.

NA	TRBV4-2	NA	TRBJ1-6	TGTGCCAGCCAGATAGGGGTAGGTAATTCACCCCTCCACTTT	CASQIGVGNSPLHF
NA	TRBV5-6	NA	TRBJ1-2	TGTGCCAGCAGCCGGACAGCCTATGGCTACACCTTC	CASSRTAYGYTF
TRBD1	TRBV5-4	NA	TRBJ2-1	TGTGCCAGCAGCTCGGGGACAGCCCTTGACCCCCTAAAGCCATGGGAGCAGTTCTTC	CASSSGTALDPLKPWEQFF
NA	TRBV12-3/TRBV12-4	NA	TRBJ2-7	TGTGCCAGCACCCTCGGTCCGGGGGAGCAGTACTTC	CASTLGPGEQYF
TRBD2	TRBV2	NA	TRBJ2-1	TGTGCCAGCAGGCTTGGGACTAGCGGTAACAATGAGCAGTTCTTC	CASRLGTSGNNEQFF
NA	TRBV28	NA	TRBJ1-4	TGTGCCAGCGTTACGGGTGCAACTAATGAAAAACTGTTTTTT	CASVTGATNEKLFF
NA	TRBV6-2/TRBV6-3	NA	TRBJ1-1	TGTGCCAGCAGTTATTTAATAGGTGCGGGCACTGAAGCTTTCTTT	CASSYLIGAGTEAFF
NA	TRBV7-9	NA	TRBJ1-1	TGTGCCAGCAGCAAAGAGCGGGCGAACACTGAAGCTTTCTTT	CASSKERANTEAFF
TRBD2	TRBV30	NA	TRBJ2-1	TGTGCCTGGAGTGTAGGGACTAGTGTATACAATGAGCAGTTCTTC	CAWSVGTSVYNEQFF
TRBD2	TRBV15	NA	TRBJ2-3	TGTGCCACCAGCAGAGCGGGACTAGGTGGGGGAGATACGCAGTATTTT	CATSRAGLGGGDTQYF
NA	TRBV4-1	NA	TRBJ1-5	TGCGCCAGCAGCCAAGGCCCCGTAGATCAGCCCCAGCATTTT	CASSQGPVDQPQHF
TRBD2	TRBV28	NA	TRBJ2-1	TGTGCCAGCAGTTCCGAGACTAGCGGGAGAAATGAGCAGTTCTTC	CASSSETSGRNEQFF
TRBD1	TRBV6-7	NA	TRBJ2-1	TGTGCCAGCAGTCTTGGGGGCCGGACAGGGAATGAGCAGTTCTTC	CASSLGGRTGNEQFF
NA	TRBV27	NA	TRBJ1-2	TGTGCCAGCAGTCCCAACGACAGGCCCGGCGGCTACACCTTC	CASSPNDRPGGYTF
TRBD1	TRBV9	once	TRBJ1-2	TGTGCCAGCAGCGTAGGAGAAACAGGGGGAGATAACTATGGCTACACCTTC	CASSVGETGGDNYGYTF
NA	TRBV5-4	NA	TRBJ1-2	TGTGCCAGCAGCTTGGGACGGACATCTAACTATGGCTACACCTTC	CASSLGRTSNYGYTF
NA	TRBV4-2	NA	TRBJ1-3	TGTGCCAGCAGCCAAGAGTGGCGGAGCCTCTCTGGAAACACCATATATTTT	CASSQEWRSLSGNTIYF
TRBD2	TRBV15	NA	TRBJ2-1	TGTGCCACCAGCAGAGAGGGAGGGAGAAATGAGCAGTTCTTC	CATSREGGRNEQFF
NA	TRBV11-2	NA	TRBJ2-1	TGTGCCAGCAGCCCAGGCCCCATAGACAATGAGCAGTTCTTC	CASSPGPIDNEQFF
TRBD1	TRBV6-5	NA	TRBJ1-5	TGTGCCAGCAGAGCAGGGGGCTGGGATCAGCCCCAGCATTTT	CASRAGGWDQPQHF
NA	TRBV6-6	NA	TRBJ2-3	TGTGCCAGCAGTTCCCCGGCCGGAGAAGTCTCAGATACGCAGTATTTT	CASSSPAGEVSDTQYF
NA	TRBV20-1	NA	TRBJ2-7	TGCAGTGCTACTCGGGAAGGGGGTCAGTACTTC	CSATREGGQYF
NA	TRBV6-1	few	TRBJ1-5	TGTGCCAGCAGTGAAGGAGCAGGGGTAAGAAATCAGCCCCAGCATTTT	CASSEGAGVRNQPQHF
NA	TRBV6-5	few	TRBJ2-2	TGTGCCAGCAAGACAGGCCAGGTTAACAACGGGGAGCTGTTTTTT	CASKTGQVNNGELFF
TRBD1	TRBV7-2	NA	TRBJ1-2	TGTGCCAGCAGCCCTGCGGGACAGGCCTATGGCTACACCTTC	CASSPAGQAYGYTF
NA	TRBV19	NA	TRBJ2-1	TGTGCCAGTACCGTACGGGCGGACATATACAATGAGCAGTTCTTC	CASTVRADIYNEQFF
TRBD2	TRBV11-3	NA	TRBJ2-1	TGTGCCAGCAGCCTCGGGACTAGCGGGGACGGTGAGCAGTTCTTC	CASSLGTSGDGEQFF
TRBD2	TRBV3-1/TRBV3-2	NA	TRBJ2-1	TGTGCCAGCAGCAGAACCCTAGCGGGGGGGTACAATGAGCAGTTCTTC	CASSRTLAGGYNEQFF
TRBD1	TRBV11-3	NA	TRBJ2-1	TGTGCCAGCAGCCCCTCCGGGACAGCCTACAATGAGCAGTTCTTC	CASSPSGTAYNEQFF
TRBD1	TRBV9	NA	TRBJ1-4	TGTGCCAGCAGCCTCCAAAGACAGGGCAGGGAAAAACTGTTTTTT	CASSLQRQGREKLFF
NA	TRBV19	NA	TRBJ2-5	TGTGCCAGTAGGTTCGGGGGGCAGGGAGAGACCCAGTACTTC	CASRFGGQGETQYF
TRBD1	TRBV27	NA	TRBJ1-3	TGTGCCAGCAGTTTATCGGCCGGGACAGGGGATGGCACCATATATTTT	CASSLSAGTGDGTIYF
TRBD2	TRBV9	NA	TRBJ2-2	TGTGCCAGCAGCCCCCAGTTGCGTGGGGTAGCGGGAGGAACCGGGGAGCTGTTTTTT	CASSPQLRGVAGGTGELFF
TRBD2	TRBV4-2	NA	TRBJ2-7	TGTGCCAGCAGCCCCTCCCTGGCTAGCGGGGAAGATGCGTACTTC	CASSPSLASGEDAYF
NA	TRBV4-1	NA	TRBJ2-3	TGCGCCAGCAGCCAAGTACTCCACGGGTCCGGACACACAGATACGCAGTATTTT	CASSQVLHGSGHTDTQYF
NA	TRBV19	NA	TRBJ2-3	TGTGCCAGTAGTATATCAGGGCTGGATACGCAGTATTTT	CASSISGLDTQYF
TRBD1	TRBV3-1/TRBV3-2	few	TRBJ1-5	TGTGCCAGCAGCCAGGGGACAGGGGGTATCAATCAGCCCCAGCATTTT	CASSQGTGGINQPQHF
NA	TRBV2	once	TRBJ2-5	TGTGCCAGCAGTGAAAGGGGGGGGGAGACCCAGTACTTC	CASSERGGETQYF
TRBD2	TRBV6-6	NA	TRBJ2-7	TGTGCCAGCAGTTACTCAAGCGGGGGGGCAATCGAGCAGTACTTC	CASSYSSGGAIEQYF
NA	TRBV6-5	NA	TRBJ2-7	TGTGCCAGCAGAAACACAGACAGAGACGAGCAGTACTTC	CASRNTDRDEQYF
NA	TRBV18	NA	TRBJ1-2	TGTGCCAGCTCACCCCCGGGACTTTATGGCTACACCTTC	CASSPPGLYGYTF
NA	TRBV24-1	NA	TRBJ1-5	TGTGCCACCAGTATATTATCGGGTGGCCAGCCCCAGCATTTT	CATSILSGGQPQHF
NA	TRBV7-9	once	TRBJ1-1	TGTGCCAGCAGCGCCACGGGCGGGGACACTGAAGCTTTCTTT	CASSATGGDTEAFF
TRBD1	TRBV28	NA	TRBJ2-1	TGTGCCAGCAGGCTCAGGACAGGGGGTAGGGATGAGCAGTTCTTC	CASRLRTGGRDEQFF
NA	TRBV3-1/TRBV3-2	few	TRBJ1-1	TGTGCCAGCAGCCAAGGAGGTGCTGTGGCTTTCTTT	CASSQGGAVAFF
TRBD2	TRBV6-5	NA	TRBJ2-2	TGTGCCAGCAGTTACAAGACTAGCGGGGTCTCCGGGGAGCTGTTTTTT	CASSYKTSGVSGELFF
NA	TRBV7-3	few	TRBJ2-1	TGTGCCAGCAGCTCGGGGGTTGCGGGGCACAATGAGCAGTTCTTC	CASSSGVAGHNEQFF
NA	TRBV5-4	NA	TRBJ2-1	TGTGCCAGCAGTCCTCCGGACTTCCCCCGCGGCAATGAGCAGTTCTTC	CASSPPDFPRGNEQFF
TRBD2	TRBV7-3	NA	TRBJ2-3	TGTGCCAGCAGCTTTTCGGCGGGAGGCTTGGGGTCGGATACGCAGTATTTT	CASSFSAGGLGSDTQYF
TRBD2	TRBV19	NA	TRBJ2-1	TGTGCCAGTAGGGGTAAGCGGGGGGGCTTATACAATGAGCAGTTCTTC	CASRGKRGGLYNEQFF
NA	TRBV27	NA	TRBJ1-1	TGTGCCAGCAGTTTAGGTCTCAGGGGGAACACTGAAGCTTTCTTT	CASSLGLRGNTEAFF
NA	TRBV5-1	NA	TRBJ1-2	TGCGCCAGCAGCTTCTCGATCGGAGGGGCTGGGAGTGGCTACACCTTC	CASSFSIGGAGSGYTF
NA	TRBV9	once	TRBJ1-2	TGTGCCAGCAGCGCCCCCCCCTCGGGGGGCGGCTATGGCTACACCTTC	CASSAPPSGGGYGYTF
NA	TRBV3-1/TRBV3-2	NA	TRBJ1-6	TGTGCCAGCAGCCACGCTAGTTCTGATCCCCTCCACTTT	CASSHASSDPLHF
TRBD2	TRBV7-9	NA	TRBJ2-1	TGTGCCAGCAGTCGTCGACTAGCGGAAAGGAGCTCCTACAATGAGCAGTTCTTC	CASSRRLAERSSYNEQFF
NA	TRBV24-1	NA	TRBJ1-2	TGTGCCACCAGTGAGACATACGAGTATGGCTACACCTTC	CATSETYEYGYTF